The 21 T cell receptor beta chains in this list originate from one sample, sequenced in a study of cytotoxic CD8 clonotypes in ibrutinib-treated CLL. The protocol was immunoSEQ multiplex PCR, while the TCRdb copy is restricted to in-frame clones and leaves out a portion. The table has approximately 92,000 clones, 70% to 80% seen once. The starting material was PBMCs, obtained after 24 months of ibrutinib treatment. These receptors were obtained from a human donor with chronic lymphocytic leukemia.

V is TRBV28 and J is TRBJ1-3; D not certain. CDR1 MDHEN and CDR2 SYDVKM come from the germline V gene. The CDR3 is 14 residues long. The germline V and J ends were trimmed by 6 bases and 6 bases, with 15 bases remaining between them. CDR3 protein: CASRSLYGANTIYF. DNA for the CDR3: TGTGCCAGCAGATCGCTTTACGGAGCAAACACCATATATTTT.

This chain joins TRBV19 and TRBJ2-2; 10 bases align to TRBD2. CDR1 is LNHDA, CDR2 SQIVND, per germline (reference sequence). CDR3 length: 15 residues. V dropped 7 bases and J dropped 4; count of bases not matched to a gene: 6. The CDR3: CASKRASGSTGELFF. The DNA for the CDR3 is TGTGCCAGTAAAAGGGCTAGCGGGAGCACCGGGGAGCTGTTTTTT.

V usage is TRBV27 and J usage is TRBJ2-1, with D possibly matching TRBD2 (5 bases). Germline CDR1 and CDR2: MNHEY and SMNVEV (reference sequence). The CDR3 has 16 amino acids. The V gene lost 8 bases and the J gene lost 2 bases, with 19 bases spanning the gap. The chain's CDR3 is CASSRGRLPPYNEQFF. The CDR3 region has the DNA TGTGCCAGCTCCCGAGGGAGACTACCCCCCTACAATGAGCAGTTCTTC.

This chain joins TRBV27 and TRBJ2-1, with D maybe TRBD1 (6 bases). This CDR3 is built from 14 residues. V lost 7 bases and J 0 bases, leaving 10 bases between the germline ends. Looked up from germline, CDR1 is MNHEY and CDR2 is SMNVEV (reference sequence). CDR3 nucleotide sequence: TGTGCCAGCAAGGGGGACACCTCCTACAATGAGCAGTTCTTC. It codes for CASKGDTSYNEQFF.

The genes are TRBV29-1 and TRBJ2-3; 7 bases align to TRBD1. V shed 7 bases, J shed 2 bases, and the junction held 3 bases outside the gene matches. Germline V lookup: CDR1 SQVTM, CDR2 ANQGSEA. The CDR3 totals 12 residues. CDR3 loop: CSAGQNTDTQYF. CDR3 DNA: TGCAGCGCGGGACAGAACACAGATACGCAGTATTTT.

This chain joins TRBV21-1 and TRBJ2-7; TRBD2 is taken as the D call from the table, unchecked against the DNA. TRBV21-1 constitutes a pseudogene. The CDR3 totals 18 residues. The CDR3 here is CASSVGFRYPAAGYEQYF. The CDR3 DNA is TGTGCCAGCAGCGTGGGTTTTCGTTATCCCGCTGCGGGCTACGAGCAGTACTTC.

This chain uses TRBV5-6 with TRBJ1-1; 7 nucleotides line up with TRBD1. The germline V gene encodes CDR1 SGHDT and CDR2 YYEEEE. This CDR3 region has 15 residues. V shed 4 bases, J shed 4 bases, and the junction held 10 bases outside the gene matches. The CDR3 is CASSNTGAVGTEAFF. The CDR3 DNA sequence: TGTGCCAGCAGCAACACAGGGGCGGTTGGCACTGAAGCTTTCTTT. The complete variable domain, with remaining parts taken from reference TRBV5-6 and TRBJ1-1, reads DAGVTQSPTHLIKTRGQQVTLRCSPKSGHDTVSWYQQALGQGPQFIFQYYEEEERQRGNFPDRFSGHQFPNYSSELNVNALLLGDSALYLCASSNTGAVGTEAFFGQGTRLTVV.

The CDR3 is CASSMGIGKGTQPQHF. CDR3 coding DNA: TGTGCCAGTAGTATGGGGATCGGGAAGGGGACTCAGCCCCAGCATTTT. V is TRBV19 and J is TRBJ1-5, with D maybe TRBD1 (5 bases). Germline assignment: CDR1 LNHDA and CDR2 SQIVND (reference sequence). The CDR3 spans 16 residues. The ends were cut back, 3 bases at V and 6 bases at J, with 18 bases in the middle.

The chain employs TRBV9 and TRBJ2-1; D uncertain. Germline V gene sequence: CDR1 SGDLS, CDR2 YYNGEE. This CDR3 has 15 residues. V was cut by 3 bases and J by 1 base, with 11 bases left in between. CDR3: CASSASWVSYNEQFF. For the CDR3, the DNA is TGTGCCAGCAGCGCCTCTTGGGTATCCTACAATGAGCAGTTCTTC.

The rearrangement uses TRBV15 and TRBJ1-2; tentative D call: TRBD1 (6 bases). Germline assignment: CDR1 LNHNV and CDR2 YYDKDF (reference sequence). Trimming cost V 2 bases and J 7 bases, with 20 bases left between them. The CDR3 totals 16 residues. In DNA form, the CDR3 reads TGTGCCACCAGCAGAAACAGTCGGAGGGGGGAATCTGGCTACACCTTC. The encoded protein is CATSRNSRRGESGYTF.

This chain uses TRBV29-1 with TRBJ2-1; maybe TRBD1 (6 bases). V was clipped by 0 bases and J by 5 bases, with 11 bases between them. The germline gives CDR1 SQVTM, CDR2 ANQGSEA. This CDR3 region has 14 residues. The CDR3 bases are TGCAGCGTTGAAGAAACAGGGCTAAACAATGAGCAGTTCTTC. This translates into CSVEETGLNNEQFF.

This chain's CDR3 is CASTKGDYRTSGSLETQYF. The CDR3 region has the DNA TGTGCCAGTACTAAGGGGGACTATCGTACTAGCGGGAGTTTAGAGACCCAGTACTTC. The V call is TRBV4-2, the J call TRBJ2-5, with TRBD2 matching 11 bases. The CDR3 loop spans 19 amino acids. Germline V gives CDR1 LGHNA, CDR2 YNFKEQ. The J segment lost 4 bases and the V segment lost 9 bases, leaving 22 bases of the junction unmatched.

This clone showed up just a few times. CDR3 in amino acids: CASSRDRGNYGYTF. CDR3 nucleotide sequence: TGTGCCAGTAGCAGGGACAGGGGAAACTATGGCTACACCTTC. The chain couples TRBV19 to TRBJ1-2; 10 bases fit TRBD1. With V trimmed by 6 bases and J by 2 bases, 3 bases remained unmatched. This CDR3 has 14 residues. CDR1 and CDR2 from the germline V gene are LNHDA and SQIVND (reference sequence). The full variable domain, in which reference TRBV19 and TRBJ1-2 provide the parts outside the CDR3, is DGGITQSPKYLFRKEGQNVTLSCEQNLNHDAMYWYRQDPGQGLRLIYYSQIVNDFQKGDIAEGYSVSREKKESFPLTVTSAQKNPTAFYLCASSRDRGNYGYTFGSGTRLTVV.

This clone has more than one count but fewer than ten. Here the CDR3 DNA reads TGTGCCAGCTCACCACCGAGGCTAGCGGGGGGGGGACCTTACAATGAGCAGTTCTTC. Translation: CASSPPRLAGGGPYNEQFF. J is TRBJ2-1 and V is TRBV18; 12 bases line up with TRBD2. With V trimmed by 0 bases and J by 4 bases, 10 bases remained unmatched. This CDR3 has 19 amino acids. The germline gives CDR1 KGHSH, CDR2 LQKENI.

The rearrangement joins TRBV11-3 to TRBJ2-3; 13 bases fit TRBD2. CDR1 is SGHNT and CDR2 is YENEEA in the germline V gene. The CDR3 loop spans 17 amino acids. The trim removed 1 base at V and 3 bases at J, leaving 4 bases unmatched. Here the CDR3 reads CASSLGTSGSPTDTQYF. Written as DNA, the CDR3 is TGTGCCAGCAGCTTAGGGACTAGCGGGAGCCCGACAGATACGCAGTATTTT. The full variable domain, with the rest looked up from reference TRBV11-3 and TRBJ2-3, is EAGVVQSPRYKIIEKKQPVAFWCNPISGHNTLYWYLQNLGQGPELLIRYENEEAVDDSQLPKDRFSAERLKGVDSTLKIQPAELGDSAVYLCASSLGTSGSPTDTQYFGPGTRLTVL.

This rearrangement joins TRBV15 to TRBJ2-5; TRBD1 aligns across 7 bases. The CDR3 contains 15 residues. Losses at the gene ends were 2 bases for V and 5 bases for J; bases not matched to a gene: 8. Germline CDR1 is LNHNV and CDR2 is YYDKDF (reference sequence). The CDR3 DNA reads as TGTGCCACCAGCAGAAAGGGACAGCCCGGGGAGACCCAGTACTTC. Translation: CATSRKGQPGETQYF.

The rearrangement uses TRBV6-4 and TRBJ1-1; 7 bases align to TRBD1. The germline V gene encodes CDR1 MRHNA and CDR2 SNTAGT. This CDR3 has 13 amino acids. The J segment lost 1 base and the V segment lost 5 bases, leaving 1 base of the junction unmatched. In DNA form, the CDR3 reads TGTGCCAGCAGTCAGGGGGAGAACACTGAAGCTTTCTTT. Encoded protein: CASSQGENTEAFF.

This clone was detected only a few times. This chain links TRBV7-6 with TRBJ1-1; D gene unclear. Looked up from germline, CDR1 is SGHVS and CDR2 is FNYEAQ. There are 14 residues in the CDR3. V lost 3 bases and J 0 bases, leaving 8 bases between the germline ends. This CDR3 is CASSFSHMNTEAFF. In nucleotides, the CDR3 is TGTGCCAGCAGCTTTTCCCATATGAACACTGAAGCTTTCTTT.

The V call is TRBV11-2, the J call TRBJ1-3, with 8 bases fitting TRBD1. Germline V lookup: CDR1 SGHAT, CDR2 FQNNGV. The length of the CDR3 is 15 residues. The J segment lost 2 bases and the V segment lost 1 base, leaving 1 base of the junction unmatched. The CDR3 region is CASSLATGAGNTIYF. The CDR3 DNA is TGTGCCAGCAGCTTAGCGACAGGGGCTGGAAACACCATATATTTT.

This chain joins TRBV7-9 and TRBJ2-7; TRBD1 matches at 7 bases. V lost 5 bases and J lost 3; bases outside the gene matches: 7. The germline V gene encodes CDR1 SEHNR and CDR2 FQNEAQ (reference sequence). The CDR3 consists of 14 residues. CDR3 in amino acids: CASSPQGVIYEQYF. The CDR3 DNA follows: TGTGCCAGCAGCCCCCAGGGGGTCATCTACGAGCAGTACTTC.

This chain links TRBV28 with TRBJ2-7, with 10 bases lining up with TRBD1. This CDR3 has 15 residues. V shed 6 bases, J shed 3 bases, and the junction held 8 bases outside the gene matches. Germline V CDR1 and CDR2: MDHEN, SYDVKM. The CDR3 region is CASRRGTGDYYEQYF. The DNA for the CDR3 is TGTGCCAGCAGACGAGGGACAGGGGATTACTACGAGCAGTACTTC.